The 24 T cell receptor beta chains given below trace back to one sample, sequenced in a study of cytomegalovirus exposure and HLA in healthy donors (dated by TCRdb to 2016 to 2017). Libraries were prepared through the immunoSEQ multiplex PCR assay. A mixture of 60 forward primers for TCR Vbeta segments and 13 reverse primers for TCR Jbeta segments was used in the multiplex PCR. TCRdb limited this immuneACCESS table to in-frame rearrangements with V and J called. A share of clones is missing; checked studies link under half to unresolved V genes, and the rest is unexplained. The sample yields more than 95,000 clones; around 75% were counted once. More than 1.5% of the sample belongs to the ten largest clones. The specimen sequenced was PBMCs. Receptor source: a woman between 18 and 29 years old in good health and CMV-seronegative.

V gene TRBV19 combines with J gene TRBJ2-3; TRBD2 aligns across 7 bases. The CDR3 is made up of 13 amino acids. V dropped 6 bases and J dropped 5; count of bases not matched to a gene: 5. CDR1 LNHDA and CDR2 SQIVND come from the germline V gene (reference sequence). The CDR3 DNA sequence: TGTGCCAGTAGAGGCGGGGGTGAAGATACGCAGTATTTT. Translation: CASRGGGEDTQYF.

This clone has just a few counts. The rearrangement links TRBV10-3 to TRBJ2-1; 7 bases line up with TRBD2. The CDR3 has 15 amino acids. V was clipped by 6 bases and J by 7 bases; unmatched bases: 12. The germline V gene has CDR1 ENHRY and CDR2 SYGVKD. The CDR3 nucleotides read TGTGCCATCAGCCAAACCCCAACGCGGGGGAATGAGCAGTTCTTC. It yields the protein CAISQTPTRGNEQFF.

J is TRBJ2-7 and V is TRBV5-1; possibly TRBD1 for D (5 bases). V lost 0 bases and J 0 bases, leaving 19 bases between the germline ends. This CDR3 has 18 amino acids. Per germline, CDR1 SGHRS and CDR2 YFSETQ. CDR3 coding DNA: TGCGCCAGCAGCTTGGATCCCCACTTCACAGGCTACTCCTACGAGCAGTACTTC. It encodes CASSLDPHFTGYSYEQYF.

The chain combines TRBV5-4 with TRBJ1-2, with D unclear. Germline V CDR1 and CDR2: SGHNT, YYREEE (reference sequence). The CDR3 covers 13 residues. Trimming took off 0 bases at V and 3 bases at J, with 6 bases between the two ends. In DNA form, the CDR3 reads TGTGCCAGCAGCTTGGCCTCAGACTATGGCTACACCTTC. Translated, it gives CASSLASDYGYTF.

The V gene is TRBV10-3, the J gene TRBJ2-5; TRBD1 matches 11 bases. This CDR3 region has 16 residues. Looked up from germline, CDR1 is ENHRY and CDR2 is SYGVKD. Unmatched junction bases numbered 5, after V lost 4 bases and J lost 1 base. CDR3 DNA sequence: TGTGCCATCAGTGCCTCCGGACAGGGGGCCCAAGAGACCCAGTACTTC. Translated: CAISASGQGAQETQYF.

CDR3 DNA: TGTGCCAGCAGTTCCCGGGGCTCTGGGGCCAACGTCCTGACTTTC. Its translation: CASSSRGSGANVLTF. The chain has TRBV27 and TRBJ2-6; possible D gene TRBD2, 5 bases. The V end was cut by 4 bases, the J end by 0 bases, with 7 bases between. The CDR3 has 15 amino acids. The germline V gene encodes CDR1 MNHEY and CDR2 SMNVEV (reference sequence).

V usage is TRBV7-9 and J usage is TRBJ2-7; tentatively, D is TRBD1 (5 bases). Germline-derived CDR1 and CDR2 are SEHNR and FQNEAQ (reference sequence). Trimming left V 5 bases short and J 3 bases short, with 14 bases between. The CDR3 covers 14 residues. CDR3 sequence: CASSDTRQIYEQYF. DNA of the CDR3: TGTGCCAGCAGCGACACCCGACAGATCTACGAGCAGTACTTC.

This sequence joins TRBV28 and TRBJ1-5; tentatively, D is TRBD1 (5 bases). CDR3 length equals 16 residues. Germline V gene sequence: CDR1 MDHEN, CDR2 SYDVKM. V was clipped by 0 bases and J by 2 bases, with 11 bases between them. As DNA, the CDR3 is TGTGCCAGCAGTTTATGGCCCCTAGGGGGCAATCAGCCCCAGCATTTT. Translated: CASSLWPLGGNQPQHF.

This chain uses TRBV29-1 with TRBJ1-1; a weak D match, TRBD1 (6 bases). The germline V gene has CDR1 SQVTM and CDR2 ANQGSEA. CDR3 size: 13 residues. The V and J ends lost 5 bases and 0 bases respectively, with 10 bases between them. The CDR3 spells CSVQGLMNTEAFF. The CDR3 coding sequence is TGCAGCGTTCAGGGGCTAATGAACACTGAAGCTTTCTTT.

This clone was counted once. The J gene is TRBJ2-2, the V gene TRBV2; 7 bases agree with TRBD2. Per germline, CDR1 SNHLY and CDR2 FYNNEI. The CDR3 is 14 amino acids. After removal of 8 bases from V and 5 bases from J, the junction contained 8 bases not matched to a gene. CDR3 in amino acids: CASGRGFHTGELFF. The CDR3 DNA follows: TGTGCCAGCGGGCGGGGGTTTCATACCGGGGAGCTGTTTTTT.

The rearrangement uses TRBV11-2 and TRBJ2-2, with TRBD2 matching 8 bases. The trim removed 1 base at V and 1 base at J, leaving 5 bases unmatched. Germline V gene sequence: CDR1 SGHAT, CDR2 FQNNGV. The CDR3 consists of 17 residues. The CDR3 nucleotides are TGTGCCAGCAGCTTAGCAAGGAGCGGGGGGAACACCGGGGAGCTGTTTTTT. It codes for CASSLARSGGNTGELFF.

The V call is TRBV29-1, the J call TRBJ2-3, with a possible D match to TRBD2 (6 bases). Germline loops: CDR1 SQVTM, CDR2 ANQGSEA. Trimming took off 5 bases at V and 0 bases at J, with 15 bases between the two ends. The CDR3 is made up of 15 amino acids. The DNA of the CDR3 is TGCAGCGTTCTACCCGGGGGACGAAGCACAGATACGCAGTATTTT. It encodes CSVLPGGRSTDTQYF.

The chain recombines TRBV7-9 with TRBJ1-1; D call uncertain. Trimming removed 3 bases from V and 1 base from J, with 9 bases in between. CDR3 length: 14 residues. In germline, CDR1 is SEHNR, CDR2 FQNEAQ (reference sequence). DNA of the CDR3: TGTGCCAGCAGCTTTAATTCGGGGAACACTGAAGCTTTCTTT. Translated: CASSFNSGNTEAFF.

The chain links TRBV5-4 to TRBJ2-5, with 13 positions matching TRBD2. The germline CDR1 and CDR2 sequences are SGHNT and YYREEE (reference sequence). The CDR3 covers 18 residues. The V gene end was trimmed by 0 bases and the J gene end by 1 base; junction bases not matched to a gene: 6. CDR3 region: CASSLAWTSGGRQETQYF. The CDR3 DNA is TGTGCCAGCAGCTTGGCCTGGACTAGCGGGGGCCGCCAAGAGACCCAGTACTTC.

The chain has TRBV18 and TRBJ1-1; the D gene is possibly TRBD1 (6 bases). The CDR3 totals 14 residues. Trimming took 2 bases from V and 2 from J, leaving 9 bases between them. CDR1 is KGHSH and CDR2 is LQKENI in the germline V gene. Here the CDR3 reads CASSPWGPNTEAFF. The CDR3 DNA reads TGTGCCAGCTCACCATGGGGGCCCAACACTGAAGCTTTCTTT.

The CDR3 DNA sequence: TGCAGCGTCGGGACAGGCGGGGAGCTGTTTTTT. Translated, it gives CSVGTGGELFF. The chain recombines TRBV29-1 with TRBJ2-2; 8 bases map to TRBD1. CDR1 is SQVTM, CDR2 ANQGSEA, per germline. V lost 6 bases and J lost 7; bases outside the gene matches: 1. This CDR3 region has 11 residues.

On this clone: A read error is likely, as this CDR3 ends without the conserved phenylalanine or tryptophan. V usage is TRBV5-1 and J usage is TRBJ1-1; possibly TRBD1 for D (6 bases). In germline, CDR1 is SGHRS, CDR2 YFSETQ. CDR3 length: 13 amino acids. V was clipped by 7 bases and J by 3 bases, with 13 bases between them. As DNA, the CDR3 is TGCGCCAGCCGCAGAGGGGGGGACACTGAAGCTTTCGTT. Its translation is CASRRGGDTEAFV.

This chain uses TRBV2 with TRBJ1-1, with 8 bases matching TRBD1. Trimming cost V 2 bases and J 2 bases; bases outside gene matches: 4. Germline CDR1 SNHLY, CDR2 FYNNEI. The CDR3 loop spans 15 amino acids. The CDR3 coding sequence is TGTGCCAGCAGTGAAAGGGCAGGGGGCAACACTGAAGCTTTCTTT. Protein sequence: CASSERAGGNTEAFF. Variable domain in full (rest from reference TRBV2 and TRBJ1-1): EPEVTQTPSHQVTQMGQEVILRCVPISNHLYFYWYRQILGQKVEFLVSFYNNEISEKSEIFDDQFSVERPDGSNFTLKIRSTKLEDSAMYFCASSERAGGNTEAFFGQGTRLTVV.

The chain has TRBV5-1 and TRBJ2-7; the D gene is possibly TRBD2 (6 bases). V was pared by 3 bases and J by 1 base, with 11 bases between. This CDR3 comprises 14 residues. In germline, CDR1 is SGHRS, CDR2 YFSETQ. The CDR3 loop reads CASSSDGLSYEQYF. The CDR3 bases are TGCGCCAGCAGCTCGGACGGACTATCCTACGAGCAGTACTTC.

V is TRBV6-1 and J is TRBJ2-7, with D possibly matching TRBD2 (6 bases). The CDR3 is made up of 16 amino acids. Germline CDR1 and CDR2: MNHNS and SASEGT. Trimming removed 2 bases at V and 7 bases at J, with 21 bases between. As DNA, the CDR3 is TGTGCCAGCAGTGAAAAGGGCAGAGACCTCCGGGGGGAGCAGTACTTC. Translation: CASSEKGRDLRGEQYF.

Concerning this clone itself: One end of the junction fails to match germline, which may point to a read error. The V gene is TRBV6-1, the J gene TRBJ1-5; possible D gene TRBD1, 6 bases. The CDR3 totals 14 residues. CDR1 is MNHNS, CDR2 SASEGT, per germline. The CDR3 is CVSSEALDLTGRHF. CDR3 DNA: TGTGTCAGCAGTGAAGCGCTTGATTTAACAGGGCGGCATTTT.

The V gene is TRBV2, the J gene TRBJ1-5; possibly TRBD1 for D (6 bases). V lost 8 bases, J lost 4 bases, and 18 bases lay in between. The CDR3 has 15 residues. Germline loops: CDR1 SNHLY, CDR2 FYNNEI. CDR3 nucleotide sequence: TGTGCCAGCCGCAGAGGGGACATTTGGAATCAGCCCCAGCATTTT. Encoded protein: CASRRGDIWNQPQHF.

This chain connects TRBV6-5 to TRBJ1-5; D is unclear. The V gene's germline CDR1 is MNHEY and CDR2 SVGAGI. Trimming removed 4 bases from V and 0 bases from J, with 7 bases in between. The CDR3 spans 14 residues. The CDR3 region has the DNA TGTGCCAGCAGTTCCCCTTATAGCAATCAGCCCCAGCATTTT. Residues: CASSSPYSNQPQHF.

This clone turned up a few times. V usage is TRBV9 and J usage is TRBJ1-4; D not certain. Trimming took off 0 bases at V and 4 bases at J, with 4 bases between the two ends. Germline CDR1 is SGDLS and CDR2 is YYNGEE. The CDR3 consists of 13 residues. Here the CDR3 reads CASSVGVNEKLFF. The CDR3 DNA reads TGTGCCAGCAGCGTAGGAGTTAATGAAAAACTGTTTTTT.